A single sample is the source of the 24 T cell receptor beta chains below, sequenced in a study of somatic mutations in cytotoxic T cells in rheumatoid arthritis. Profiling relied on immunoSEQ multiplex PCR, and the TCRdb table lists in-frame clones only, not all of them. The sample records about 11,000 clones, roughly 74% being singletons. What was sequenced was CD8+ T cells sorted from blood. The receptor set was obtained from a middle-aged woman in good health.

The rearrangement links TRBV5-6 to TRBJ1-6, with no clear D. The germline V and J ends were trimmed by 3 bases and 7 bases, with 17 bases remaining between them. Germline V lookup: CDR1 SGHDT, CDR2 YYEEEE. This CDR3 spans 16 amino acids. CDR3 region: CASSSAGRGENSPLHF. CDR3 DNA sequence: TGTGCCAGCAGCTCAGCAGGACGGGGAGAGAATTCACCCCTCCACTTT.

This clone was seen a handful of times. The genes are TRBV9 and TRBJ2-7, with 8 bases lining up with TRBD2. V dropped 0 bases and J dropped 6; count of bases not matched to a gene: 8. In germline, CDR1 is SGDLS, CDR2 YYNGEE. The CDR3 loop spans 15 amino acids. This CDR3 reads CASSVGGGKGGEQYF. The CDR3 DNA is TGTGCCAGCAGCGTAGGCGGGGGGAAAGGGGGCGAGCAGTACTTC.

The chain links TRBV15 to TRBJ2-7; the D gene could be TRBD1 or TRBD2 (6 bases each). Germline values: CDR1 LNHNV, CDR2 YYDKDF (reference sequence). The CDR3 loop spans 14 amino acids. V shed 1 base and J shed 3 bases, with 10 bases lying between them. CDR3 protein: CATSRAGAVYEQYV. CDR3 coding DNA: TGTGCCACCAGCAGAGCGGGGGCAGTCTACGAGCAGTACGTC.

The chain is built from TRBV27 and TRBJ2-2; D is undetermined. The V gene lost 3 bases and the J gene lost 5 bases, with 13 bases spanning the gap. This CDR3 has 15 residues. Germline loops: CDR1 MNHEY, CDR2 SMNVEV (reference sequence). CDR3 sequence: CASSLGLEPTGELFF. The CDR3 DNA is TGTGCCAGCAGTTTGGGCCTAGAGCCAACCGGGGAGCTGTTTTTT.

This rearrangement joins TRBV9 to TRBJ1-4, with D hard to call. CDR3 length equals 14 residues. V was pared by 6 bases and J by 1 base, with 10 bases between. The germline V gene encodes CDR1 SGDLS and CDR2 YYNGEE. The CDR3 region is CASTQDLTNEKLFF. In DNA, the CDR3 is TGTGCCAGCACCCAGGACCTAACTAATGAAAAACTGTTTTTT.

The chain uses TRBV30 and TRBJ1-5; TRBD1 is a possible D gene (5 bases). This CDR3 has 15 amino acids. Germline assignment: CDR1 GTSNPN and CDR2 SVGIG (reference sequence). Trimming cost V 2 bases and J 0 bases, with 11 bases left between them. The CDR3 protein is CAWSIETVSNQPQHF. Written as DNA, the CDR3 is TGTGCCTGGAGTATTGAGACAGTTAGCAATCAGCCCCAGCATTTT.

The chain employs TRBV4-1 and TRBJ1-2, with 8 bases identical to TRBD1. Germline trimming cut 3 bases from V and 0 bases from J; bases unmatched to any gene: 9. This CDR3 comprises 17 residues. Germline CDR1 reads MGHRA; CDR2 reads YSYEKL. CDR3 coding DNA: TGCGCCAGCAGCCACCGACAGGGGAGTTTCTCTAACTATGGCTACACCTTC. Protein: CASSHRQGSFSNYGYTF.

This chain joins TRBV4-1 and TRBJ1-2; tentative D call: TRBD1 (6 bases). Germline V lookup: CDR1 MGHRA, CDR2 YSYEKL. The V gene lost 4 bases and the J gene lost 3 bases, with 18 bases spanning the gap. The length of the CDR3 is 16 residues. The CDR3 here is CASSLTQGAVDYGYTF. The CDR3, as DNA: TGCGCCAGCAGCCTCACACAGGGCGCGGTCGACTATGGCTACACCTTC.

The chain couples TRBV5-1 to TRBJ2-3, with 9 nucleotides matching TRBD1. Germline V gives CDR1 SGHRS, CDR2 YFSETQ. J gave up 0 bases and V 5 bases, and 4 bases lay outside the gene matches. CDR3 length: 15 residues. CDR3 bases: TGCGCCAGCAGGACAGGGGGGACTAGCACAGATACGCAGTATTTT. Its translation: CASRTGGTSTDTQYF.

The V and J genes are TRBV6-5 and TRBJ2-3, with a possible D match to TRBD2 (6 bases). There are 15 residues in the CDR3. V dropped 0 bases and J dropped 0 bases, with 7 bases sitting between them. CDR1 is MNHEY and CDR2 is SVGAGI in the germline V gene. The CDR3 DNA reads TGTGCCAGCAGTTACTCTAGCGGAAGCACAGATACGCAGTATTTT. Its protein is CASSYSSGSTDTQYF.

The rearrangement joins TRBV7-9 to TRBJ1-5; tentative D call: TRBD1 (6 bases). The ends were cut back, 3 bases at V and 2 bases at J, with 8 bases in the middle. The germline CDR1 and CDR2 sequences are SEHNR and FQNEAQ (reference sequence). The CDR3 is 14 amino acids. The CDR3 nucleotides are TGTGCCAGCAGCTTGGGGGCTGGCAATCAGCCCCAGCATTTT. Residues: CASSLGAGNQPQHF.

The chain links TRBV29-1 to TRBJ1-2, with D unclear. V lost 0 bases to trimming and J lost 3 bases, with 14 bases between them. Germline loops: CDR1 SQVTM, CDR2 ANQGSEA. This CDR3 spans 15 amino acids. This chain's CDR3 is CSVEDREGDYYGYTF. The CDR3, as DNA: TGCAGCGTTGAAGATCGAGAGGGCGACTACTATGGCTACACCTTC.

The chain couples TRBV6-5 to TRBJ1-1; D call uncertain. This CDR3 has 15 amino acids. The germline V and J ends were trimmed by 5 bases and 3 bases, with 16 bases remaining between them. Germline V gene lookup returns CDR1 MNHEY and CDR2 SVGAGI. The CDR3 region is CASSHDSQSHTEAFF. Written as DNA, the CDR3 is TGTGCCAGCAGTCACGATTCACAATCGCACACTGAAGCTTTCTTT.

The J gene is TRBJ1-6, the V gene TRBV5-6, with TRBD1 as a possible D gene (5 bases). Germline CDR1 and CDR2: SGHDT and YYEEEE. The CDR3 sequence is 15 residues long. V was cut by 3 bases and J by 10 bases, with 17 bases left in between. CDR3 sequence: CASSSGFQGGSPLHF. The CDR3 DNA follows: TGTGCCAGCAGCTCGGGGTTCCAGGGAGGATCACCCCTCCACTTT. Supplemented by reference TRBV5-6 and TRBJ1-6, the full variable domain reads DAGVTQSPTHLIKTRGQQVTLRCSPKSGHDTVSWYQQALGQGPQFIFQYYEEEERQRGNFPDRFSGHQFPNYSSELNVNALLLGDSALYLCASSSGFQGGSPLHFGNGTRLTVT.

This chain joins TRBV5-5 and TRBJ1-6; 8 nucleotides align to TRBD1. The ends lost 4 bases at V and 9 bases at J; junction bases unmatched: 6. The germline V gene has CDR1 SGHKS and CDR2 YYEKEE (reference sequence). CDR3 size: 14 residues. The CDR3 region is CASSMGQDSSPLHF. CDR3 nucleotide sequence: TGTGCCAGCAGCATGGGACAGGATAGTTCACCCCTCCACTTT.

The chain links TRBV28 to TRBJ1-1; D is unclear. V was shortened by 2 bases and J by 6 bases, with 10 bases between the two germline ends. The CDR3 is 13 amino acids. Germline V gives CDR1 MDHEN, CDR2 SYDVKM. CDR3 DNA sequence: TGTGCCAGCAGTTTAACGACTTTGGCTGAAGCTTTCTTT. Encoded protein: CASSLTTLAEAFF.

In nucleotides, the CDR3 is TGTGCCAGCAGCGATACCAGCTACGAGCAGTACTTC. It yields the protein CASSDTSYEQYF. V is TRBV28 and J is TRBJ2-7; D uncertain. In germline, CDR1 is MDHEN, CDR2 SYDVKM. The CDR3 is 12 residues long. Trimming shortened V by 6 bases and J by 3 bases, and 9 bases separated the two germline ends.

The V and J genes are TRBV4-1 and TRBJ2-2, with a weak D call TRBD2 (5 bases). The length of the CDR3 is 15 residues. Germline CDR1 reads MGHRA; CDR2 reads YSYEKL. The V end lost 3 bases, the J end lost 5 bases, and 13 bases lay between the germline ends. The CDR3 here is CASSHGLAETGELFF. The CDR3 nucleotides read TGCGCCAGCAGCCACGGTCTAGCAGAGACCGGGGAGCTGTTTTTT.

The chain employs TRBV2 and TRBJ1-4; D unclear. The CDR3 has 16 amino acids. Germline values: CDR1 SNHLY, CDR2 FYNNEI. Trimming took off 2 bases at V and 0 bases at J, with 10 bases between the two ends. This CDR3 reads CASSEMGSSTNEKLFF. The CDR3 DNA reads as TGTGCCAGCAGTGAAATGGGCAGCTCAACTAATGAAAAACTGTTTTTT.

The V and J genes are TRBV13 and TRBJ2-7; D is undetermined. Trimming cost V 1 base and J 5 bases, with 12 bases left between them. The CDR3 covers 14 residues. CDR1 and CDR2 from the germline V gene are PRHDT and FYEKMQ (reference sequence). The DNA for the CDR3 is TGTGCCAGCAGCTTAGCGCCGGCACATGACGAGCAGTACGTC. Amino acids: CASSLAPAHDEQYV.

V and J are TRBV4-3 and TRBJ2-1; TRBD2 aligns across 12 bases. Per germline, CDR1 LGHNA and CDR2 YSLEER. The CDR3 loop spans 17 amino acids. Trimming at V came to 0 bases and at J to 5 bases, leaving 5 bases not matched to a gene. The CDR3 loop reads CASSQDLTSGRNNEQFF. DNA of the CDR3: TGCGCCAGCAGCCAAGATTTGACTAGCGGGAGAAACAATGAGCAGTTCTTC.

The chain links TRBV9 to TRBJ2-3; 8 bases match TRBD2. The CDR3 covers 18 residues. The ends lost 1 base at V and 3 bases at J; junction bases unmatched: 13. Per the germline V gene, CDR1 is SGDLS and CDR2 is YYNGEE. CDR3 nucleotide sequence: TGTGCCAGCAGCGTATTACACTCTGGGCCGGGGGGGACAGATACGCAGTATTTT. It yields the protein CASSVLHSGPGGTDTQYF.

The V gene is TRBV19, the J gene TRBJ2-2, with 11 bases lining up with TRBD1. This CDR3 has 15 amino acids. Germline V gene sequence: CDR1 LNHDA, CDR2 SQIVND (reference sequence). After removal of 6 bases from V and 7 bases from J, the junction contained 7 bases not matched to a gene. The CDR3 DNA sequence: TGTGCCAGTAGATACGGACAGGGGGCAGGCGGGGAGCTGTTTTTT. This encodes CASRYGQGAGGELFF.

V and J are TRBV5-5 and TRBJ2-1; D might be TRBD2 (5 bases). CDR1 is SGHKS, CDR2 YYEKEE, per germline (reference sequence). This CDR3 contains 15 residues. Trimming removed 5 bases from V and 7 bases from J, with 19 bases in between. The CDR3 DNA reads as TGTGCCAGCAGTCCTCAGGAGGCCATTAGGAATGAGCAGTTCTTC. This encodes CASSPQEAIRNEQFF.